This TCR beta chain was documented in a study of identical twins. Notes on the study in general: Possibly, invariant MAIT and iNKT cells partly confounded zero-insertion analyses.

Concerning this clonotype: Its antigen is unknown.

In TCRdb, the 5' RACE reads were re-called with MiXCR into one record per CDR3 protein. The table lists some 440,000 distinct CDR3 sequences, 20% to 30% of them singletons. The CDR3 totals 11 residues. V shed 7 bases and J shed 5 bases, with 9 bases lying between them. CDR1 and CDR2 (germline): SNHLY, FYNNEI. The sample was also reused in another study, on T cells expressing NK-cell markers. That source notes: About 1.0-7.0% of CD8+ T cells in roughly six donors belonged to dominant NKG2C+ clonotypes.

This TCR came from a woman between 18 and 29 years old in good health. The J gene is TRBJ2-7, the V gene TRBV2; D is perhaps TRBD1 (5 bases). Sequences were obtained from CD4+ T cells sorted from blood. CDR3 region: CASTGYHEQYF. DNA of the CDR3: TGTGCCAGCACAGGGTACCACGAGCAGTACTTC. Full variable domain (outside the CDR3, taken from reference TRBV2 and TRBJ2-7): EPEVTQTPSHQVTQMGQEVILRCVPISNHLYFYWYRQILGQKVEFLVSFYNNEISEKSEIFDDQFSVERPDGSNFTLKIRSTKLEDSAMYFCASTGYHEQYFGPGTRLTVT.